Below are 17 T cell receptor beta chains sequenced from a single sample in a study of tumor-infiltrating lymphocytes in oesophageal squamous cell carcinoma. TCRdb fed the PCR reads into MiXCR, producing one record per CDR3 protein. The table has approximately 11,000 distinct CDR3 sequences, less than 65% seen once. Sequenced material: esophageal tumor tissue. The receptors come from a male donor with esophageal squamous cell carcinoma.

This clonotype was seen a few times. This chain uses TRBV12-3 or TRBV12-4 with TRBJ2-2, with D hard to call. This CDR3 region has 16 residues. Trimming left V 3 bases short and J 0 bases short, with 11 bases between. The CDR3 region is CASSFSLGTNTGELFF. CDR3 nucleotide sequence: TGTGCCAGCAGTTTCAGTCTGGGTACGAACACCGGGGAGCTGTTTTTT.

This chain connects TRBV7-6 to TRBJ2-2, with D hard to call. Germline-derived CDR1 and CDR2 are SGHVS and FNYEAQ. The CDR3 totals 13 residues. V gave up 2 bases and J gave up 2 bases, with 3 bases separating them. The DNA of the CDR3 is TGTGCCAGCAGCTTAACCAACACCGGGGAGCTGTTTTTT. This codes for CASSLTNTGELFF.

The rearrangement links TRBV7-6 to TRBJ2-3, with a possible D match to TRBD2 (5 bases). V lost 6 bases and J 1 base, leaving 14 bases between the germline ends. This CDR3 is built from 15 residues. The germline gives CDR1 SGHVS, CDR2 FNYEAQ. Here the CDR3 reads CASSPGLTRTDTQYF. CDR3 in DNA: TGTGCCAGCAGTCCGGGGTTGACCCGCACAGATACGCAGTATTTT.

The chain's CDR3 is CASSQDQAGHSYEQYF. CDR3 coding DNA: TGTGCCAGCAGCCAAGATCAGGCAGGGCACTCCTACGAGCAGTACTTC. This rearrangement joins TRBV11-2 to TRBJ2-7, with D tentatively TRBD1 (5 bases). The CDR3 spans 16 residues. Germline lookup yields CDR1 SGHAT and CDR2 FQNNGV. Trimming stripped 5 bases from V and 0 bases from J, with 17 bases between. Variable domain in full (rest from reference TRBV11-2 and TRBJ2-7): EAGVAQSPRYKIIEKRQSVAFWCNPISGHATLYWYQQILGQGPKLLIQFQNNGVVDDSQLPKDRFSAERLKGVDSTLKIQPAKLEDSAVYLCASSQDQAGHSYEQYFGPGTRLTVT.

Turning to this clonotype: Germline and junction disagree at one end, which may indicate a read error. The V gene is TRBV14, the J gene TRBJ2-5; D is ambiguous. Germline assignment: CDR1 SGHDN and CDR2 FVKESK. CDR3 size: 11 residues. The CDR3 region has the DNA TGTGCCAGCAGCCTAGGCTACGAGCAGTGCTTC. This encodes CASSLGYEQCF. The variable domain in full, with the rest retrieved from reference TRBV14 and TRBJ2-5, is EAGVTQFPSHSVIEKGQTVTLRCDPISGHDNLYWYRRVMGKEIKFLLHFVKESKQDESGMPNNRFLAERTGGTYSTLKVQPAELEDSGVYFCASSLGYEQCFGPGTRLLVL.

In this sample, this clonotype turned up once. The V call is TRBV10-3, the J call TRBJ2-5; 11 bases map to TRBD2. The end of the DNA fits TRBJ2-1 better, so the J call may be wrong. CDR1 and CDR2 (germline): ENHRY, SYGVKD. This CDR3 spans 17 amino acids. CDR3 amino acids: CAISVGMTSGVYNEQFF. The CDR3 DNA sequence: TGTGCCATCAGTGTCGGTATGACTAGCGGGGTCTACAATGAGCAGTTCTTC.

The V gene is TRBV7-2, the J gene TRBJ2-1; D is possibly TRBD1 (6 bases). The J call may be mistaken, given a closer DNA end match to TRBJ2-7. Germline V gene lookup returns CDR1 SGHTA and CDR2 FQGNSA. The CDR3 is 13 residues long. The CDR3 reads CASSAVRGYEQYF. The CDR3 nucleotides read TGTGCCAGCAGCGCGGTCAGGGGCTACGAGCAGTACTTC.

V and J are TRBV7-2 and TRBJ2-7; TRBD2 aligns across 9 bases. This CDR3 spans 17 amino acids. The J segment lost 3 bases and the V segment lost 1 base, leaving 10 bases of the junction unmatched. Germline V gene sequence: CDR1 SGHTA, CDR2 FQGNSA. CDR3 region: CASSLVRRSGGLYEQYF. The CDR3 DNA is TGTGCCAGCAGCTTAGTCAGGCGTAGCGGGGGTCTCTACGAGCAGTACTTC.

This clonotype came up a few times. The CDR3 spells CASSPGLPPTQYF. The CDR3 DNA follows: TGTGCCAGCAGTCCCGGACTCCCCCCGACCCAGTACTTC. The chain uses TRBV12-3 or TRBV12-4 and TRBJ2-5; D is perhaps TRBD2 (5 bases). The CDR3 has 13 amino acids. The V gene lost 5 bases and the J gene lost 7 bases, with 14 bases spanning the gap.

Of note for this clonotype: The CDR3 does not end in the conserved phenylalanine or tryptophan, so this is likely a read error. It is unclear where the CDR3 begins or ends on the DNA, so no DNA is shown, and the CDR3 is as TCRdb lists it. The J gene is TRBJ2-6, the V gene TRBV6-2 or TRBV6-3; the table gives TRBD2 as D, unverified against the DNA. The CDR3 is 8 amino acids long, termini counted. Germline V gives CDR1 MNHEY, CDR2 SVGEGT. The CDR3 sequence is CASSTSGE.

The V and J genes are TRBV7-2 and TRBJ2-1, with a possible D match to TRBD2 (6 bases). Germline CDR1 reads SGHTA; CDR2 reads FQGNSA. CDR3 length equals 14 residues. V lost 5 bases and J lost 9, with 17 bases in between. CDR3 nucleotides: TGTGCCAGCAGCCCAGACAGCGGGTCTGGTGAGCAGTTCTTC. This translates into CASSPDSGSGEQFF.

In the case of this clonotype: Because it lacks the conserved phenylalanine or tryptophan at the end, this CDR3 is likely a read error. It is unclear where the CDR3 begins or ends on the DNA, so no DNA is shown, and the CDR3 is as TCRdb lists it. The chain recombines TRBV11-2 with TRBJ2-6; the tabulated D call, TRBD2, remains unverified against the DNA. The CDR3 extends over 14 residues, inclusive of both ends. CDR1 SGHAT and CDR2 FQNNGV come from the germline V gene. CDR3 loop: CASSASRYEQYFGA.

The chain has TRBV11-2 and TRBJ2-4; 8 bases fit TRBD1. The junction had 7 bases not matched to a gene; V was cut back by 2 bases and J by 13 bases. Germline CDR1 reads SGHAT; CDR2 reads FQNNGV. The CDR3 has 13 amino acids. Here the CDR3 reads CASSLTGGSEQYF. The CDR3 coding sequence is TGTGCCAGCAGCTTAACAGGGGGTTCGGAGCAGTACTTC.

This CDR3 reads CASSPGQALEQYF. The CDR3 nucleotides read TGTGCCAGCAGCCCCGGACAGGCTCTCGAGCAGTACTTC. The V gene is TRBV7-2, the J gene TRBJ2-1, with TRBD1 identical over 7 bases. Matching the DNA end better, TRBJ2-7 makes the J call doubtful. The CDR3 is made up of 13 amino acids. Germline V gene sequence: CDR1 SGHTA, CDR2 FQGNSA.

This clonotype came up a few times. The CDR3: CASSLASYNEQFF. The DNA of the CDR3 is TGTGCCAGCAGCTTAGCATCCTACAATGAGCAGTTCTTC. The chain is built from TRBV7-3 and TRBJ2-1, with no clear D. Trimming removed 2 bases from V and 1 base from J, with 3 bases in between. The germline gives CDR1 SGHTA, CDR2 FQGTGA. The CDR3 is 13 residues long.

CDR3: CASSPRTASYEQYF. The CDR3 DNA is TGTGCCAGCAGCCCCCGGACAGCCTCCTACGAGCAGTACTTC. V usage is TRBV7-6 and J usage is TRBJ2-5; TRBD1 might be the D (6 bases). The J call is uncertain, as TRBJ2-7 better fits the DNA end. The CDR3 is 14 amino acids. Germline V gene lookup returns CDR1 SGHVS and CDR2 FNYEAQ.

Many counts were recorded for this clonotype. This chain connects TRBV7-2 to TRBJ2-3; possibly TRBD1 or TRBD2 for D (5 bases each). Germline V CDR1 and CDR2: SGHTA, FQGNSA. This CDR3 is 15 amino acids long. V was trimmed by 5 bases and J by 7 bases, leaving 19 bases between them. The CDR3 region is CASSETGTAVHTQYF. CDR3 DNA sequence: TGTGCCAGCAGCGAAACCGGGACCGCAGTCCATACGCAGTATTTT. The variable domain in full, with the rest retrieved from reference TRBV7-2 and TRBJ2-3, is GAGVSQSPSNKVTEKGKDVELRCDPISGHTALYWYRQSLGQGLEFLIYFQGNSAPDKSGLPSDRFSAERTGGSVSTLTIQRTQQEDSAVYLCASSETGTAVHTQYFGPGTRLTVL.